This T cell receptor beta chain originates from a study of T cell responses to AZD1222 COVID-19 vaccine. Study outcomes and limitations: Across spike, vaccine-associated CD4 TCRs were found, dominant at 160-218 and 743-854. Reports indicate that nearly half of spike-specific TCRs are directed at unmutated variant regions. Clonal diversity was possibly underestimated, and the donors were mostly white British, with more females. Elevations in Spike-specific TCR breadth and depth followed administration of two AZD1222 doses.

The repertoire was sequenced with immunoSEQ multiplex PCR; TCRdb's copy has only in-frame clones and lacks some. The profile covers roughly 150,000 clones, with just under 95% appearing a single time and 1.3% to 1.5% taken by the ten largest. As for this clone: Antigen specificity is unknown.

V dropped 1 base and J dropped 1; count of bases not matched to a gene: 7. Germline V gene sequence: CDR1 SGHTA, CDR2 FQGNSA. This CDR3 region has 16 residues. The rearrangement uses TRBV7-2 and TRBJ2-7; 7 nucleotides line up with TRBD2. This sequence originates from an adult in good health. This specimen consisted of peripheral blood, obtained on day 0 of AZD1222 vaccination. The CDR3 DNA sequence: TGTGCCAGCAGCTTAGAGGCGTCTAGCGGTTCCTACGAGCAGTACTTC. This translates into CASSLEASSGSYEQYF.